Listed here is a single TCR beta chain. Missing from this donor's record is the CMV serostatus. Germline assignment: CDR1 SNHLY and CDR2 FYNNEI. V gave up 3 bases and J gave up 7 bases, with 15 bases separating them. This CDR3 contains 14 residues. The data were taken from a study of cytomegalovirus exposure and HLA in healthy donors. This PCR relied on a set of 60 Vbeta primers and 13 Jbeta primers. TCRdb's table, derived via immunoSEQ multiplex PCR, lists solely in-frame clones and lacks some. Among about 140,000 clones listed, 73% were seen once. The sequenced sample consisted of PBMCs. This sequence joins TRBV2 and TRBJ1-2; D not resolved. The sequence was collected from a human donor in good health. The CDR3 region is CASSDWRQELGYTF. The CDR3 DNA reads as TGTGCCAGCAGTGATTGGAGGCAGGAGCTTGGCTACACCTTC.